The entry below describes one T cell receptor (beta chain). The antigen is unknown. Sequenced by immunoSEQ multiplex PCR; TCRdb stores in-frame clones only, minus some. The sample shows 150,000 to 200,000 clones, more than 85% of them seen only once. This CDR3 comprises 15 residues. Germline V CDR1 and CDR2: KGHSH, LQKENI. V lost 6 bases, J lost 1 base, and 16 bases lay in between. This sample is drawn from a study of T cell responses to AZD1222 COVID-19 vaccine. The overall study: Second doses that came at about 4 or about 12 weeks were put together.

Overall study findings and caveats: Along spike, vaccine-associated CD4 TCRs were found throughout, with dominance at 160-218 and 743-854. Regions left unmutated in variants are reportedly the target of nearly half of spike-specific TCRs. Repertoire sampling happened only post peak T cell response.

The chain has TRBV18 and TRBJ2-7; D may be TRBD1 (6 bases). The material was peripheral blood, obtained on day 0 of AZD1222 vaccination. This TCR was sampled from an adult in good health. The CDR3 loop reads CASSLRQGPSYEQYF. The CDR3 coding sequence is TGTGCCAGCTCCCTACGGCAGGGGCCTTCCTACGAGCAGTACTTC. Variable domain in full (rest from reference TRBV18 and TRBJ2-7): NAGVMQNPRHLVRRRGQEARLRCSPMKGHSHVYWYRQLPEEGLKFMVYLQKENIIDESGMPKERFSAEFPKEGPSILRIQQVVRGDSAAYFCASSLRQGPSYEQYFGPGTRLTVT.